These 23 T cell receptor beta chains were sequenced from one sample in a study of blood T cell repertoires in COVID-19. Sequencing used immunoSEQ multiplex PCR; TCRdb keeps in-frame clones, though not all of them. The data show under 250,000 clones, with around 92% seen just once and around 1.2% held by the top ten. Sequencing was carried out using peripheral blood. These receptors all stem from a man between 25 and 39 years old with acute or convalescent COVID-19.

The chain uses TRBV6-5 and TRBJ1-4; 7 bases agree with TRBD1. Trimming took 2 bases from V and 0 from J; bases not matched to a gene: 0. Germline V gene sequence: CDR1 MNHEY, CDR2 SVGAGI. This CDR3 is 15 amino acids long. The CDR3 sequence is CASSYGQATNEKLFF. The CDR3 bases are TGTGCCAGCAGTTACGGACAGGCAACTAATGAAAAACTGTTTTTT.

This clone was observed many times. The V call is TRBV10-3, the J call TRBJ2-1, with 13 bases identical to TRBD2. The CDR3 runs 17 residues. V lost 4 bases and J lost 6; bases outside the gene matches: 9. From germline, CDR1 is ENHRY and CDR2 SYGVKD. In DNA, the CDR3 is TGTGCCATCAGTGGATCGATACTAGCGGGAGGGCCCAATGAGCAGTTCTTC. Encoded protein: CAISGSILAGGPNEQFF.

This sequence joins TRBV7-3 and TRBJ1-6; no reliable D call. Trimming cost V 2 bases and J 9 bases, with 8 bases left between them. This CDR3 has 13 residues. The germline V gene encodes CDR1 SGHTA and CDR2 FQGTGA. Written as DNA, the CDR3 is TGTGCCAGCAGCTTAGGCCGGGGTTCACCCCTCCACTTT. It codes for CASSLGRGSPLHF.

J is TRBJ2-7 and V is TRBV6-2 or TRBV6-3; D gene uncertain. The CDR3 runs to 15 residues. Trimming left V 1 base short and J 12 bases short, with 22 bases between. From germline, CDR1 is MNHEY and CDR2 SVGEGT. This CDR3 reads CASSYFSTSGPGLYF. DNA for the CDR3: TGTGCCAGCAGTTACTTTTCTACCTCAGGTCCCGGTCTGTACTTC.

The rearrangement joins TRBV5-1 to TRBJ1-5; perhaps TRBD1 as D (5 bases). CDR3 length equals 15 residues. The V end was cut by 2 bases, the J end by 0 bases, with 9 bases between. Germline CDR1 and CDR2: SGHRS and YFSETQ. The CDR3 loop reads CASSFGADSNQPQHF. As DNA, the CDR3 is TGCGCCAGCAGCTTTGGGGCAGATAGCAATCAGCCCCAGCATTTT.

This clone was picked up a small number of times. CDR3 sequence reads: CASSFTVYEQYF. The CDR3 nucleotides are TGTGCCAGCAGCTTTACGGTCTACGAGCAGTACTTC. The chain uses TRBV7-9 and TRBJ2-7, with no clear D. V lost 3 bases and J 3 bases, leaving 6 bases between the germline ends. Per the germline V gene, CDR1 is SEHNR and CDR2 is FQNEAQ (reference sequence). This CDR3 region has 12 residues.

The chain recombines TRBV27 with TRBJ2-1, with TRBD1 identical over 7 bases. Germline CDR1 MNHEY, CDR2 SMNVEV (reference sequence). The CDR3 runs 15 residues. V gave up 7 bases and J gave up 2 bases; unmatched junction bases: 8. CDR3 loop: CASTFRDSPYNEQFF. The DNA for the CDR3 is TGTGCCAGCACATTCCGGGACAGCCCCTACAATGAGCAGTTCTTC.

The rearrangement uses TRBV7-9 and TRBJ1-2; TRBD1 matches at 10 bases. Germline CDR1 reads SEHNR; CDR2 reads FQNEAQ (reference sequence). There are 15 residues in the CDR3. V dropped 5 bases and J dropped 3; count of bases not matched to a gene: 6. CDR3 sequence (DNA): TGTGCCAGCAGCATTTGGGACAGGGGTGACTATGGCTACACCTTC. It translates to CASSIWDRGDYGYTF.

The V call is TRBV7-9, the J call TRBJ1-2; 7 positions match TRBD1. J gave up 8 bases and V 5 bases, and 11 bases lay outside the gene matches. The CDR3 runs 14 residues. CDR1 and CDR2 from the germline V gene are SEHNR and FQNEAQ (reference sequence). The CDR3 coding sequence is TGTGCCAGCAGCCCCTCAAGACAGGGAGAAGGCTACACCTTC. It codes for CASSPSRQGEGYTF.

This chain uses TRBV3-1 (or the pseudogene TRBV3-2) with TRBJ2-7; tentatively, D is TRBD2 (6 bases). The CDR3 has 16 amino acids. CDR1 is LGHDT and CDR2 is YNNKEL in the germline V gene (reference sequence). V was pared by 1 base and J by 1 base, with 14 bases between. The CDR3 region has the DNA TGTGCCAGCAGCCAAGGGAGGAGGGGTCCATCCTACGAGCAGTACTTC. Translating gives CASSQGRRGPSYEQYF.

The rearrangement joins TRBV6-5 to TRBJ1-1; 9 bases map to TRBD1. V was pared by 7 bases and J by 2 bases, with 5 bases of the junction left unmatched. The CDR3 sequence is 14 residues long. Germline V lookup: CDR1 MNHEY, CDR2 SVGAGI. Here the CDR3 reads CASTLDRGNTEAFF. The CDR3 bases are TGTGCCAGCACTCTGGACAGGGGAAACACTGAAGCTTTCTTT.

This clone has a single count. The identical CDR3 is also encoded by other nucleotide sequences in the sample. The V and J genes are TRBV6-5 and TRBJ1-1, with D perhaps TRBD1 (6 bases). The germline V gene encodes CDR1 MNHEY and CDR2 SVGAGI. V lost 6 bases, J lost 1 base, and 9 bases lay in between. The CDR3 sequence is 13 residues long. The CDR3 region has the DNA TGTGCCAGCAGCGAGACAGGGAACACTGAAGCTTTCTTT. Encoded protein: CASSETGNTEAFF.

The chain joins TRBV19 to TRBJ1-3; D perhaps matches TRBD1 (5 bases). CDR1 is LNHDA and CDR2 is SQIVND in the germline V gene (reference sequence). The CDR3 sequence is 15 residues long. With 6 bases removed from V and 2 bases from J, the gap between germline ends came to 14 bases. CDR3 sequence (DNA): TGTGCCAGTAGCCTAGTGCCAGGGACTGGAAACACCATATATTTT. It encodes CASSLVPGTGNTIYF.

The rearrangement links TRBV28 to TRBJ2-6; no clear D gene. The CDR3 length is 13 residues. V dropped 3 bases and J dropped 3 bases, with 3 bases sitting between them. Per the germline V gene, CDR1 is MDHEN and CDR2 is SYDVKM. The CDR3 region has the DNA TGTGCCAGCAGTTTCGGTGGGGCCAACGTCCTGACTTTC. It codes for CASSFGGANVLTF. The full variable domain, rest sourced from reference TRBV28 and TRBJ2-6, is DVKVTQSSRYLVKRTGEKVFLECVQDMDHENMFWYRQDPGLGLRLIYFSYDVKMKEKGDIPEGYSVSREKKERFSLILESASTNQTSMYLCASSFGGANVLTFGAGSRLTVL.

V usage is TRBV18 and J usage is TRBJ1-1, with D unresolved. Germline-derived CDR1 and CDR2 are KGHSH and LQKENI. This CDR3 is 12 amino acids long. Trimming left V 3 bases short and J 9 bases short, with 11 bases between. The CDR3 nucleotides are TGTGCCAGCTCACCGGAGAGGGATAAAGCTTTCTTT. It translates to CASSPERDKAFF.

CDR3 loop: CAWSESKLALHF. The CDR3 coding sequence is TGTGCCTGGAGTGAAAGTAAATTAGCCCTCCACTTT. This chain uses TRBV30 with TRBJ1-6; D remains unclear. The CDR3 is 12 residues long. Germline CDR1 and CDR2: GTSNPN and SVGIG (reference sequence). V was trimmed by 1 base and J by 14 bases, leaving 12 bases between them.

The chain is built from TRBV27 and TRBJ2-1; 8 bases are a match to TRBD2. The CDR3 consists of 15 residues. The germline gives CDR1 MNHEY, CDR2 SMNVEV (reference sequence). V dropped 1 base and J dropped 6; count of bases not matched to a gene: 5. The chain's CDR3 is CASSLYLAGINEQFF. The DNA of the CDR3 is TGTGCCAGCAGTTTATACCTAGCGGGTATCAATGAGCAGTTCTTC.

The V gene is TRBV6-5, the J gene TRBJ1-2; TRBD1 might be the D (5 bases). The CDR3 runs to 13 residues. Germline V gene lookup returns CDR1 MNHEY and CDR2 SVGAGI. V gave up 0 bases and J gave up 11 bases, with 13 bases separating them. The CDR3 protein is CASSYSIGDWYTF. The CDR3 DNA reads as TGTGCCAGCAGTTACTCGATAGGGGATTGGTACACCTTC.

The chain has TRBV5-1 and TRBJ2-3; 8 bases are shared with TRBD2. This CDR3 contains 15 residues. Germline V gene data show CDR1 as SGHRS and CDR2 as YFSETQ. The V segment lost 8 bases and the J segment 6 bases; nucleotides outside the gene matches: 14. Written as DNA, the CDR3 is TGCGCCAGTAAAAGACCCGGGGGGGCCTTGGATACGCAGTATTTT. This codes for CASKRPGGALDTQYF. Supplemented by reference TRBV5-1 and TRBJ2-3, the full variable domain reads KAGVTQTPRYLIKTRGQQVTLSCSPISGHRSVSWYQQTPGQGLQFLFEYFSETQRNKGNFPGRFSGRQFSNSRSEMNVSTLELGDSALYLCASKRPGGALDTQYFGPGTRLTVL.

The rearrangement joins TRBV6-1 to TRBJ2-7, with 9 bases matching TRBD1. From germline, CDR1 is MNHNS and CDR2 SASEGT. After removal of 3 bases from V and 3 bases from J, the junction contained 6 bases not matched to a gene. The CDR3 has 15 residues. CDR3 sequence reads: CASSETGTGYYEQYF. CDR3 nucleotide sequence: TGTGCCAGCAGTGAGACCGGGACAGGGTACTACGAGCAGTACTTC.

This clone was seen once. This chain connects TRBV19 to TRBJ1-1; weak D call: TRBD1 (5 bases). V was shortened by 6 bases and J by 0 bases, with 14 bases between the two germline ends. Germline V gene data show CDR1 as LNHDA and CDR2 as SQIVND (reference sequence). The CDR3 runs to 15 residues. As DNA, the CDR3 is TGTGCCAGTAGATCTCGGCCAGGGTTGAACACTGAAGCTTTCTTT. This codes for CASRSRPGLNTEAFF.

The chain is built from TRBV6-5 and TRBJ1-2; D is possibly TRBD1 (6 bases). Germline V gene lookup returns CDR1 MNHEY and CDR2 SVGAGI. The germline V and J ends were trimmed by 10 bases and 6 bases, with 21 bases remaining between them. CDR3 size: 14 residues. The CDR3 region is CATSADHRVNGYTF. The CDR3 nucleotides read TGTGCCACCTCGGCGGACCACAGGGTAAATGGCTACACCTTC.

The chain joins TRBV28 to TRBJ2-1; 9 positions agree with TRBD1. Germline V gene lookup returns CDR1 MDHEN and CDR2 SYDVKM. This CDR3 is 15 amino acids long. Unmatched junction bases numbered 11, after V lost 4 bases and J lost 10 bases. The CDR3 sequence: CASSYTGGLVGEQFF. CDR3 in DNA: TGTGCCAGCAGTTACACAGGGGGCTTAGTTGGGGAGCAGTTCTTC.